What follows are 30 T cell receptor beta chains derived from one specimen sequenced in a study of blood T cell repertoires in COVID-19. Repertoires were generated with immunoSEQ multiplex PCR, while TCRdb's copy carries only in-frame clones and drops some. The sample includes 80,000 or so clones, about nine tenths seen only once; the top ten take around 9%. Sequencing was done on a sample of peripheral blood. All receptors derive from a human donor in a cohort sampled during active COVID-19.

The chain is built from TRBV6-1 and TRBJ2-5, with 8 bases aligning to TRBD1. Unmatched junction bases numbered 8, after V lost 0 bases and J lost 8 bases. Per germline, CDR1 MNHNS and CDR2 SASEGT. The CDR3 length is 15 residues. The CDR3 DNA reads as TGTGCCAGCAGTGAAGCCCGGCAGGGGGCTGCTACCCAGTACTTC. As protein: CASSEARQGAATQYF.

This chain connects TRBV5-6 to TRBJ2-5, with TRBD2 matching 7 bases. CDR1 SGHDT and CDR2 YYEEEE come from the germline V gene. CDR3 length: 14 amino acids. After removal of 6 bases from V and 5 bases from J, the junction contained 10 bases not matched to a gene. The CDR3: CASTQRRGGETQYF. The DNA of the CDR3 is TGTGCCAGCACGCAGAGGAGGGGAGGGGAGACCCAGTACTTC.

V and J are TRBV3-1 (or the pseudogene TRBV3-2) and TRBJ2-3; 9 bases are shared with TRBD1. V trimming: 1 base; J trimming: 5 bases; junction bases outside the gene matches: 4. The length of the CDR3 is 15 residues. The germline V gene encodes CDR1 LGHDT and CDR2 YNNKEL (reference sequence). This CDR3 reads CASSQAGTGKDTQYF. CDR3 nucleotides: TGTGCCAGCAGCCAAGCCGGGACAGGGAAAGATACGCAGTATTTT.

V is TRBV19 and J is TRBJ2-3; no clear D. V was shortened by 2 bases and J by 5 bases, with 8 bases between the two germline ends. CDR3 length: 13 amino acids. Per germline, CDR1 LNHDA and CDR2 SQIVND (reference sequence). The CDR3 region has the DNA TGTGCCAGTAGTATAAGTAGAAAAGATACGCAGTATTTT. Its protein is CASSISRKDTQYF.

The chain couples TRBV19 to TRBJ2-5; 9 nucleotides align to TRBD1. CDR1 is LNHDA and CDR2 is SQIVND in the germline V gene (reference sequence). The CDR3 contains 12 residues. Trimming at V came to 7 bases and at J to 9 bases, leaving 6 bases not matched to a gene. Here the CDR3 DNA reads TGTGCCAGTATGGGACAGGGAGGCCCCCAGTACTTC. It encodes CASMGQGGPQYF.

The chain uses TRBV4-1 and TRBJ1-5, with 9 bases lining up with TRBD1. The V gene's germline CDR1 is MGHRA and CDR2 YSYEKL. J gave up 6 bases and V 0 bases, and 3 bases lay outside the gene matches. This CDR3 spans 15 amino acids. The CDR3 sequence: CASSQEDRGFQPQHF. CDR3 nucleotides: TGCGCCAGCAGCCAAGAGGACAGGGGTTTTCAGCCCCAGCATTTT.

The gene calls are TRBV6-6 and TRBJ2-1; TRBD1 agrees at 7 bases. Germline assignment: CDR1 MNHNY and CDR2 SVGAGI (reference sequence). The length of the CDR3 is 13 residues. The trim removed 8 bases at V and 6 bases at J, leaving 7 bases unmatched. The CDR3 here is CASRDSNSNEQFF. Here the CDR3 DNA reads TGTGCCAGCCGGGACAGCAACAGCAATGAGCAGTTCTTC.

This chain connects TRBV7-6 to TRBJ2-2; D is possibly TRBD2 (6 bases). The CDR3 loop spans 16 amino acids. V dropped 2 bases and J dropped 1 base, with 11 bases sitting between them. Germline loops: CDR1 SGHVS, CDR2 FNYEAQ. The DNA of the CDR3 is TGTGCCAGCAGCTTATACCCGCGGGGGAACACCGGGGAGCTGTTTTTT. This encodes CASSLYPRGNTGELFF.

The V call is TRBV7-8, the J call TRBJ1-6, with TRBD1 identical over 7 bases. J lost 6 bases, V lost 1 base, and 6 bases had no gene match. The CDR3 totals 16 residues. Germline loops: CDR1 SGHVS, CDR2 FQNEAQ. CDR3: CASSLGEGARNSPLHF. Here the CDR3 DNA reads TGTGCCAGCAGCTTAGGAGAGGGGGCTCGTAATTCACCCCTCCACTTT.

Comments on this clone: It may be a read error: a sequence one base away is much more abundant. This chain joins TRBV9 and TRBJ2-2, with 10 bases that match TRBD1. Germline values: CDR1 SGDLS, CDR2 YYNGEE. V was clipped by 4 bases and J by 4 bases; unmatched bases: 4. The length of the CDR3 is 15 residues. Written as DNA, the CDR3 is TGTGCCAGCAGCTTAGGGACAGGGGTCACCGGGGAGCTGTTTTTT. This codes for CASSLGTGVTGELFF.

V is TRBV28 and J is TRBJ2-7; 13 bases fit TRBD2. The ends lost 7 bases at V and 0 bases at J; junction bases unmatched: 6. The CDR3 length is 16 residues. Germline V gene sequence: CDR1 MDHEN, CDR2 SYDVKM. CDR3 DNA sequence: TGTGCCAGCACCGGGACTAGCGGGAAGAGCTCCTACGAGCAGTACTTC. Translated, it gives CASTGTSGKSSYEQYF.

This CDR3 is CASSHPTRGGEYNEQFF. Here the CDR3 DNA reads TGCGCCAGCAGCCACCCGACGAGGGGGGGCGAGTACAATGAGCAGTTCTTC. J is TRBJ2-1 and V is TRBV4-1, with D maybe TRBD2 (7 bases). The CDR3 runs to 17 residues. Germline V gives CDR1 MGHRA, CDR2 YSYEKL. V was shortened by 3 bases and J by 4 bases, with 19 bases between the two germline ends.

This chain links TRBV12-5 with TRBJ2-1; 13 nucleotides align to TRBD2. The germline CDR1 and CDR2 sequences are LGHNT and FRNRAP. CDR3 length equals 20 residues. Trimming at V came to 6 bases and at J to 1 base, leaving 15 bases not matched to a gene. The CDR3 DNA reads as TGTGCTAGTGGATATGATGCCTGGACTAGCGGGAGTAGGTCCTACAATGAGCAGTTCTTC. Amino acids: CASGYDAWTSGSRSYNEQFF.

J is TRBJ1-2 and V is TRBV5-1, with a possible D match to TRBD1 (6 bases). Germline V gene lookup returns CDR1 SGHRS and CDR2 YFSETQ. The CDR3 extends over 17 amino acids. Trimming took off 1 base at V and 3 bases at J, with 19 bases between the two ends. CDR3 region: CASSLRFYIGQHYGYTF. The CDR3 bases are TGCGCCAGCAGCTTGAGGTTTTACATAGGACAGCACTATGGCTACACCTTC. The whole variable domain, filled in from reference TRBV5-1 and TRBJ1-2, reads KAGVTQTPRYLIKTRGQQVTLSCSPISGHRSVSWYQQTPGQGLQFLFEYFSETQRNKGNFPGRFSGRQFSNSRSEMNVSTLELGDSALYLCASSLRFYIGQHYGYTFGSGTRLTVV.

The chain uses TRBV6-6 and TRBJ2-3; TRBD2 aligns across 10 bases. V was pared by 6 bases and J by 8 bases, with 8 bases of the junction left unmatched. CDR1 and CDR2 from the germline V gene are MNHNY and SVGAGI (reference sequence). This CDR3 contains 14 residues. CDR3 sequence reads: CASRTLAGQGTQYF. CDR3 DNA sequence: TGTGCCAGCAGGACACTAGCGGGGCAGGGTACGCAGTATTTT.

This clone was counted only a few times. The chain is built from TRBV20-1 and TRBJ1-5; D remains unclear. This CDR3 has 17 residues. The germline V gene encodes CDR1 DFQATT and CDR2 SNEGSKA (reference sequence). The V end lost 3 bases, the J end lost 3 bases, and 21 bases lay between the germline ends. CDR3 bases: TGCAGTGCTAGTCAGCCTGGCGGGGAGGGCTTCAATCAGCCCCAGCATTTT. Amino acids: CSASQPGGEGFNQPQHF.

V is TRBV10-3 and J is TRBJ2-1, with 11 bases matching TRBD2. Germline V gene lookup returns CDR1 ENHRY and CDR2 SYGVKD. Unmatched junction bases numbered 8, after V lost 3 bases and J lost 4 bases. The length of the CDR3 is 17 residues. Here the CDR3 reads CAISDRALAGGYNEQFF. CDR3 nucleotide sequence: TGTGCCATCAGTGACCGGGCTCTAGCGGGAGGTTACAATGAGCAGTTCTTC.

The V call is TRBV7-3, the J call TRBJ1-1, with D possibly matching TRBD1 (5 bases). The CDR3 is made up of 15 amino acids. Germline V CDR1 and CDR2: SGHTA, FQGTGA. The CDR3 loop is CAGVGQDHENTEAFF. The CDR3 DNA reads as TGTGCAGGGGTGGGCCAAGACCATGAGAACACTGAAGCTTTCTTT.

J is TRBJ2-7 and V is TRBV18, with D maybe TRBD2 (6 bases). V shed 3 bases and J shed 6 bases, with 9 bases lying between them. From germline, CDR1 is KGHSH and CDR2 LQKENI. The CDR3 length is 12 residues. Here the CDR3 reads CASSPGGLEQYF. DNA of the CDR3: TGTGCCAGCTCACCCGGGGGTCTCGAGCAGTACTTC.

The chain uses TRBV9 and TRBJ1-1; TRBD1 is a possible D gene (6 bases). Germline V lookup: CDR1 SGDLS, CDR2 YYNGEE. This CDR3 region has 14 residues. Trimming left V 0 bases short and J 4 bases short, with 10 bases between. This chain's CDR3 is CASSVGQGSTEAFF. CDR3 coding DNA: TGTGCCAGCAGCGTAGGGCAGGGGAGCACTGAAGCTTTCTTT.

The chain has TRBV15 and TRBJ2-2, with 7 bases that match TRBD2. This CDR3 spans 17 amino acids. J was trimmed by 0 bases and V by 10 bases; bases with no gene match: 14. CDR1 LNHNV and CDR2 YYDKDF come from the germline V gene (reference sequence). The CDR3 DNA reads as TGTGCCAGCAACCGGGCTAGCGGATTTCCGAACACCGGGGAGCTGTTTTTT. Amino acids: CASNRASGFPNTGELFF.

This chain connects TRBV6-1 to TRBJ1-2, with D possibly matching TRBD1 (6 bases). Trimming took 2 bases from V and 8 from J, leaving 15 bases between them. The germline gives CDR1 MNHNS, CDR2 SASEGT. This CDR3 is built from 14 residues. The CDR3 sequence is CASSEWAGAPGYTF. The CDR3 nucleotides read TGTGCCAGCAGTGAATGGGCAGGGGCCCCCGGCTACACCTTC.

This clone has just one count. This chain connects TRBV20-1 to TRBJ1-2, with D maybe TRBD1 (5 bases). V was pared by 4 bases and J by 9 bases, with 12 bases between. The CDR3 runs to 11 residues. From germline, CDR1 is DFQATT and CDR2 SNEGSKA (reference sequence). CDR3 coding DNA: TGCAGTGCTACCAGGGAGGTTAGCTACACCTTC. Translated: CSATREVSYTF.

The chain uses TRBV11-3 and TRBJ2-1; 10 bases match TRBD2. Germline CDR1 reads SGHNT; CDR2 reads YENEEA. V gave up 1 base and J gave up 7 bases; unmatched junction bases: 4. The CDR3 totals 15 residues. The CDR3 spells CASSLAPSGRNEQFF. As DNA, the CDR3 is TGTGCCAGCAGCTTAGCCCCTAGCGGGAGAAATGAGCAGTTCTTC.

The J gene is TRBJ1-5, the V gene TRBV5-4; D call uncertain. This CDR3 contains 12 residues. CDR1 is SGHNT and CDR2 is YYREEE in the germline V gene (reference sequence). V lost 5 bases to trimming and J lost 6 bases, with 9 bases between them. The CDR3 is CASSINGQPQHF. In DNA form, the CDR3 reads TGTGCCAGCAGTATCAACGGTCAGCCCCAGCATTTT.

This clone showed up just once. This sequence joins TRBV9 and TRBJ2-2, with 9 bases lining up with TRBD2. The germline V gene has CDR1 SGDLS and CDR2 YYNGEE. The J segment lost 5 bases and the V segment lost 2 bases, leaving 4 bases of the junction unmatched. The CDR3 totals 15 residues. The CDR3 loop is CASSVMTSGTGELFF. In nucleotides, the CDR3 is TGTGCCAGCAGCGTTATGACTAGCGGTACCGGGGAGCTGTTTTTT.

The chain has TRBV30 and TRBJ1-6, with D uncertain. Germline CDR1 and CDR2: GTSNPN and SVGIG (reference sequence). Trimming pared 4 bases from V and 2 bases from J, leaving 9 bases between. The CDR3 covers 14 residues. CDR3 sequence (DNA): TGTGCCTGGACGGAGGGCCCCTATAATTCACCCCTCCACTTT. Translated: CAWTEGPYNSPLHF.

CDR3 loop: CASSFRGKGGYTF. The DNA for the CDR3 is TGTGCCAGCAGTTTTCGGGGAAAGGGCGGCTACACCTTC. The chain links TRBV12-3 or TRBV12-4 to TRBJ1-2, with D uncertain. Trimming stripped 3 bases from V and 8 bases from J, with 13 bases between. The CDR3 is 13 residues long.

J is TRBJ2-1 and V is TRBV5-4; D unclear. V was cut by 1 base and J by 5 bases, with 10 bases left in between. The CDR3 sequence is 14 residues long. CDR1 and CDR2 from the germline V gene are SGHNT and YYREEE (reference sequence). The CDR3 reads CASSLWSGNNEQFF. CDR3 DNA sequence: TGTGCCAGCAGCTTGTGGTCAGGTAACAATGAGCAGTTCTTC.

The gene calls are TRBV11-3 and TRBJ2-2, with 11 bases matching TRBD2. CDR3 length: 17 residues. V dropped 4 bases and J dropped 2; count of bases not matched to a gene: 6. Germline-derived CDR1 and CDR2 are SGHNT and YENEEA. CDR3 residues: CASSSEGLAANTGELFF. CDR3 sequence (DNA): TGTGCCAGCAGCTCGGAGGGACTAGCGGCAAACACCGGGGAGCTGTTTTTT.